The 8 T cell receptor beta chains listed next were all sequenced from one sample in a study of blood T cell repertoires in COVID-19. Profiled with immunoSEQ multiplex PCR; TCRdb holds only in-frame clones, not every one. The sample holds 300,000 to 500,000 clones, 88% seen once. Sequences were obtained from PBMCs or T cells enriched from blood (not recorded which). The receptor source for this set is a woman in her twenties or thirties with acute COVID-19.

This sequence joins TRBV5-1 and TRBJ2-1, with D tentatively TRBD2 (5 bases). This CDR3 comprises 13 residues. The V end lost 0 bases, the J end lost 10 bases, and 11 bases lay between the germline ends. Per germline, CDR1 SGHRS and CDR2 YFSETQ. The CDR3, as DNA: TGCGCCAGCAGCTTGGAAGGGCCGGGAGAGCAGTTCTTC. Translating it yields CASSLEGPGEQFF.

The V gene is TRBV27, the J gene TRBJ1-2, with 7 bases that match TRBD1. Germline V gene lookup returns CDR1 MNHEY and CDR2 SMNVEV (reference sequence). The V and J ends lost 6 bases and 4 bases, in that order; junction bases with no gene match: 5. The CDR3 is made up of 13 amino acids. CDR3 coding DNA: TGTGCCAGCAGCCAGGGACAGACCTATGGCTACACCTTC. Encoded protein: CASSQGQTYGYTF.

This rearrangement joins TRBV30 to TRBJ1-1; D gene unclear. Germline CDR1 and CDR2: GTSNPN and SVGIG (reference sequence). V was clipped by 2 bases and J by 1 base, with 20 bases between them. The CDR3 has 17 residues. CDR3 coding DNA: TGTGCCTGGAGTTTCTCCCGAACTTCGGGAGAGAACACTGAAGCTTTCTTT. Residues: CAWSFSRTSGENTEAFF.

The chain links TRBV5-1 to TRBJ2-2; D is unclear. CDR3 length: 14 residues. V gave up 2 bases and J gave up 5 bases, with 10 bases separating them. CDR1 SGHRS and CDR2 YFSETQ come from the germline V gene. CDR3 protein: CASSFIDGTGELFF. The CDR3 DNA reads as TGCGCCAGCAGCTTCATCGACGGGACCGGGGAGCTGTTTTTT. Full variable domain (rest looked up from reference TRBV5-1 and TRBJ2-2): KAGVTQTPRYLIKTRGQQVTLSCSPISGHRSVSWYQQTPGQGLQFLFEYFSETQRNKGNFPGRFSGRQFSNSRSEMNVSTLELGDSALYLCASSFIDGTGELFFGEGSRLTVL.

The V call is TRBV10-3, the J call TRBJ2-1; 7 nucleotides line up with TRBD2. The CDR3 totals 13 residues. The germline V gene has CDR1 ENHRY and CDR2 SYGVKD. The V gene end was trimmed by 2 bases and the J gene end by 7 bases; junction bases not matched to a gene: 2. CDR3 in DNA: TGTGCCATCAGTGAGCGGGGGGTGAATGAGCAGTTCTTC. Translated: CAISERGVNEQFF.

The CDR3, as DNA: TGTGCCAGCTCACCGACAGCTTCGACTAATGAAAAACTGTTTTTT. This codes for CASSPTASTNEKLFF. The gene calls are TRBV18 and TRBJ1-4, with D possibly matching TRBD1 (5 bases). CDR3 length: 15 residues. The germline V gene has CDR1 KGHSH and CDR2 LQKENI. Trimming removed 3 bases from V and 2 bases from J, with 10 bases in between.

V usage is TRBV7-3 and J usage is TRBJ1-2; 10 nucleotides line up with TRBD1. The germline CDR1 and CDR2 sequences are SGHTA and FQGTGA. This CDR3 has 18 residues. Losses at the gene ends were 4 bases for V and 8 bases for J; bases not matched to a gene: 19. CDR3 nucleotides: TGTGCCAGCAGCTCTGACCCCGGGACAGGGGTAAACTATGGAGGCTACACCTTC. Protein: CASSSDPGTGVNYGGYTF.

The chain uses TRBV19 and TRBJ1-1; D is ambiguous. The length of the CDR3 is 14 residues. The germline gives CDR1 LNHDA, CDR2 SQIVND (reference sequence). Trimming left V 3 bases short and J 4 bases short, with 12 bases between. CDR3 residues: CASSIPFTGTEAFF. CDR3 in DNA: TGTGCCAGTAGTATCCCCTTCACTGGCACTGAAGCTTTCTTT.